These 14 T cell receptor beta chains were sequenced from one sample in a study of T cell responses to AZD1222 COVID-19 vaccine. Repertoires were generated with immunoSEQ multiplex PCR, while TCRdb's copy carries only in-frame clones and drops some. The table shows more than 50,000 clones, with 70% to 85% occurring only once. The source material was peripheral blood, sampled on day 0 of AZD1222 vaccination. Receptors were obtained from an adult in good health.

J is TRBJ2-3 and V is TRBV4-3, with D possibly TRBD1 on 6 matching bases. Trimming shortened V by 0 bases and J by 4 bases, and 17 bases separated the two germline ends. Germline CDR1 reads LGHNA; CDR2 reads YSLEER. This CDR3 is 17 amino acids long. The CDR3 loop reads CASSQDFVGAGSDTQYF. As DNA, the CDR3 is TGCGCCAGCAGCCAAGACTTCGTGGGGGCTGGATCAGATACGCAGTATTTT.

The V call is TRBV27, the J call TRBJ1-5, with D hard to call. Germline CDR1 and CDR2: MNHEY and SMNVEV (reference sequence). The V end was cut by 3 bases, the J end by 0 bases, with 12 bases between. This CDR3 region has 16 residues. The CDR3 DNA reads TGTGCCAGCAGTTTGTGGGGATTTTATAGCAATCAGCCCCAGCATTTT. Its translation is CASSLWGFYSNQPQHF.

The genes are TRBV18 and TRBJ1-2; maybe TRBD1 (6 bases). The CDR3 loop spans 12 amino acids. Trimming stripped 3 bases from V and 7 bases from J, with 9 bases between. CDR1 is KGHSH, CDR2 LQKENI, per germline. The CDR3 protein is CASSPNRVGYTF. The CDR3 nucleotides read TGTGCCAGCTCACCCAACAGGGTTGGCTACACCTTC.

This sequence joins TRBV2 and TRBJ2-2; maybe TRBD2 (6 bases). Trimming took 3 bases from V and 5 from J, leaving 16 bases between them. This CDR3 spans 16 amino acids. Germline values: CDR1 SNHLY, CDR2 FYNNEI. This chain's CDR3 is CASSDFSGAWTGELFF. The CDR3 DNA reads as TGTGCCAGCAGTGATTTTTCGGGAGCGTGGACCGGGGAGCTGTTTTTT. The whole variable domain, remainder taken from reference TRBV2 and TRBJ2-2, is EPEVTQTPSHQVTQMGQEVILRCVPISNHLYFYWYRQILGQKVEFLVSFYNNEISEKSEIFDDQFSVERPDGSNFTLKIRSTKLEDSAMYFCASSDFSGAWTGELFFGEGSRLTVL.

This clone qualifies as medium-sized. The rearrangement links TRBV7-9 to TRBJ2-2; D uncertain. With 11 bases removed from V and 1 base from J, the gap between germline ends came to 8 bases. This CDR3 comprises 12 residues. Looked up from germline, CDR1 is SEHNR and CDR2 is FQNEAQ (reference sequence). The CDR3 region is CALDRNTGELFF. The CDR3 DNA reads TGTGCCCTAGACCGGAACACCGGGGAGCTGTTTTTT.

The chain carries TRBV7-3 and TRBJ1-2; D gene unclear. V lost 4 bases and J lost 6, with 12 bases in between. CDR1 is SGHTA, CDR2 FQGTGA, per germline. The length of the CDR3 is 13 residues. Here the CDR3 DNA reads TGTGCCAGCAGCTATGCCGGAAACCATGGCTACACCTTC. Translation: CASSYAGNHGYTF.

This clone showed up just a few times. V and J are TRBV7-8 and TRBJ2-7; D is ambiguous. V lost 0 bases and J 3 bases, leaving 18 bases between the germline ends. This CDR3 comprises 17 residues. Per the germline V gene, CDR1 is SGHVS and CDR2 is FQNEAQ. In DNA form, the CDR3 reads TGTGCCAGCAGCTTAGCGATGGGGTCCAGAGTCCTCTACGAGCAGTACTTC. Translated, it gives CASSLAMGSRVLYEQYF.

This clone was observed a few times. The chain recombines TRBV9 with TRBJ2-3, with TRBD2 identical over 7 bases. Germline CDR1 SGDLS, CDR2 YYNGEE. V shed 0 bases and J 4 bases; nucleotides not matched to a gene: 8. There are 16 residues in the CDR3. CDR3 DNA sequence: TGTGCCAGCAGCGTAGTCACGGGAGGTGGGGCAGATACGCAGTATTTT. Amino acid sequence: CASSVVTGGGADTQYF.

The sample holds one count of this clone. The rearrangement uses TRBV12-3 or TRBV12-4 and TRBJ1-2; the D gene is possibly TRBD1 (5 bases). This CDR3 is built from 12 residues. The V and J ends lost 10 bases and 3 bases respectively, with 12 bases between them. DNA of the CDR3: TGTGCCACCACGAGACAGCACTATGGCTACACCTTC. Translated: CATTRQHYGYTF.

This clone was seen only once. The chain carries TRBV19 and TRBJ1-4; tentatively, D is TRBD1 (6 bases). CDR3 size: 15 residues. Germline V gene sequence: CDR1 LNHDA, CDR2 SQIVND (reference sequence). With 8 bases removed from V and 7 bases from J, the gap between germline ends came to 20 bases. The CDR3 reads CASSDRLKGGEKLFF. CDR3 nucleotides: TGTGCCAGTTCCGACAGGCTCAAGGGGGGTGAAAAACTGTTTTTT.

A few counts support this clone. The V and J genes are TRBV4-1 and TRBJ2-7; TRBD1 matches 9 bases. This CDR3 has 17 residues. Germline V lookup: CDR1 MGHRA, CDR2 YSYEKL. The junction had 10 bases not matched to a gene; V was cut back by 1 base and J by 3 bases. In DNA, the CDR3 is TGCGCCAGCAGCCAAGGCCTAGGACAGGGGAGGAACTACGAGCAGTACTTC. Its protein product is CASSQGLGQGRNYEQYF.

V and J are TRBV10-3 and TRBJ2-3, with 7 bases that match TRBD2. Losses at the gene ends were 10 bases for V and 7 bases for J; bases not matched to a gene: 11. From germline, CDR1 is ENHRY and CDR2 SYGVKD. There are 13 residues in the CDR3. The CDR3 spells CATQAGPRNTQYF. Written as DNA, the CDR3 is TGTGCCACCCAAGCGGGGCCCCGTAATACGCAGTATTTT.

The count of this clone is one. V gene TRBV28 combines with J gene TRBJ1-3; no clear D. In germline, CDR1 is MDHEN, CDR2 SYDVKM. V gave up 1 base and J gave up 0 bases, with 7 bases separating them. CDR3 size: 15 residues. CDR3 residues: CASSLYPLSGNTIYF. The CDR3 nucleotides are TGTGCCAGCAGTTTATATCCCCTCTCTGGAAACACCATATATTTT.

The V and J genes are TRBV9 and TRBJ2-7; a possible D gene is TRBD2 (6 bases). The CDR3 has 13 residues. Germline-derived CDR1 and CDR2 are SGDLS and YYNGEE. The V end lost 3 bases, the J end lost 7 bases, and 14 bases lay between the germline ends. DNA for the CDR3: TGTGCCAGCAGCGACACGGGAGCGTGGGAGCAGTACTTC. Translating it yields CASSDTGAWEQYF.